The present T cell receptor beta chain was sequenced within a study of shared clonotypes between healthy human individuals. Study results and caveats: Naive subsets, compared against memory subsets, generally had larger estimated richness values. It was expected that sequencing depth would affect clonotype sharing among donors.

Some clones are missing from TCRdb's copy, which holds only in-frame ones; the method was immunoSEQ multiplex PCR. The table records some 500,000 clones, almost 97% of them present only once. Of note for this clone: What it recognizes is unknown.

The trim removed 5 bases at V and 5 bases at J, leaving 9 bases unmatched. Germline CDR1 SGHAT, CDR2 FQNNGV. The CDR3 consists of 15 residues. Into CD45RA+ naive and CD45RA-negative memory subsets, the CD4+ cells were split. The V call is TRBV11-2, the J call TRBJ2-5; 9 positions match TRBD1. The sample taken for sequencing was naive CD4+ T cells sorted from blood. The subset: CD45RA+ positively selected. This receptor was taken from a woman aged 30 to 39 in good health. The CDR3 nucleotides read TGTGCCAGCAGCGCCGGGACAGGGTCCGGGGAGACCCAGTACTTC. Its translation: CASSAGTGSGETQYF.